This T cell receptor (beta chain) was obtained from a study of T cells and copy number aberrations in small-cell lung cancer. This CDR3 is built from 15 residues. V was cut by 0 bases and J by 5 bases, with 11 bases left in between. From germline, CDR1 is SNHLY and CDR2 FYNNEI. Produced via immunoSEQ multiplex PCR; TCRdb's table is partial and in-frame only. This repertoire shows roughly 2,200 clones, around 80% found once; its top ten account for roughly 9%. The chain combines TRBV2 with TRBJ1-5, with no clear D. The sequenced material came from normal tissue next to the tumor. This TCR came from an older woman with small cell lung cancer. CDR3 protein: CASSEAITSDQPQHF. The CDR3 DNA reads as TGTGCCAGCAGTGAAGCGATAACCTCGGATCAGCCCCAGCATTTT.